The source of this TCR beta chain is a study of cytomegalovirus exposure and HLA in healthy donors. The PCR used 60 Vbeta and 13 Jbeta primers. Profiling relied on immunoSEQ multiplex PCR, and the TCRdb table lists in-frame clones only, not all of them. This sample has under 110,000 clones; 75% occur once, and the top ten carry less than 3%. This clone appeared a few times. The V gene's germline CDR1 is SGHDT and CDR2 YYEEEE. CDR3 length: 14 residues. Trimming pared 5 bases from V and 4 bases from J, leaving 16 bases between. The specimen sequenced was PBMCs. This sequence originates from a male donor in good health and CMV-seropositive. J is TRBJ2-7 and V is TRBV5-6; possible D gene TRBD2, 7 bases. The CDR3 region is CASRGRGTPYEQYF. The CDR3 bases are TGTGCCAGCAGGGGGAGGGGGACGCCTTACGAGCAGTACTTC.